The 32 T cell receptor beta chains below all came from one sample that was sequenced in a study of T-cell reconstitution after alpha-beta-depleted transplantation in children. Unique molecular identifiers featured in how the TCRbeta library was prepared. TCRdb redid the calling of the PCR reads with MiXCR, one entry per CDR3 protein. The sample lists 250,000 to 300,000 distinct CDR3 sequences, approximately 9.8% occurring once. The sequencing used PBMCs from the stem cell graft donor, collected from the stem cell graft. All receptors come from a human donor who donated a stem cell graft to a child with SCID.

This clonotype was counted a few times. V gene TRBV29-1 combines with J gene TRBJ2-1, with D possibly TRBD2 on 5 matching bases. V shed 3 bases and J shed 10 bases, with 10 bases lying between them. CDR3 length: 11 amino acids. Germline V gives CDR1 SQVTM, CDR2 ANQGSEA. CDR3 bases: TGCAGCGTTGAGAGGGATTTAGAGCAGTTCTTC. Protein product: CSVERDLEQFF.

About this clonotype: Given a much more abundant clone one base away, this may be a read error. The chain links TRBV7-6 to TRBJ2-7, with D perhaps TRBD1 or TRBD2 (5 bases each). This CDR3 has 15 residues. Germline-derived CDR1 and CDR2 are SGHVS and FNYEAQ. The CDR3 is CASSPRGASSYEQCF. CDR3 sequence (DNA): TGTGCCAGCAGCCCCAGAGGGGCAAGCTCCTACGAGCAGTGCTTC.

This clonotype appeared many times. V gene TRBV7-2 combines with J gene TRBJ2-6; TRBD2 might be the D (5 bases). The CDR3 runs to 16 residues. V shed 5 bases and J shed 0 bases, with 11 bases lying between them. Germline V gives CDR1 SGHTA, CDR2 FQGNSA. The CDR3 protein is CASSTRAISGANVLTF. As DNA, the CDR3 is TGTGCCAGCAGCACGAGGGCGATCTCTGGGGCCAACGTCCTGACTTTC.

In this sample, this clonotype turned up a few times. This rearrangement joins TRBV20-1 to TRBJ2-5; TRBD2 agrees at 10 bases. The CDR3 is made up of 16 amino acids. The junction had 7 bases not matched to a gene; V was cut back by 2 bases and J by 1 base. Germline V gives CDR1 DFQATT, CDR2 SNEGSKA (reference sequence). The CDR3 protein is CSARSASGGFQETQYF. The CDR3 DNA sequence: TGCAGTGCTAGATCGGCTAGCGGGGGCTTCCAAGAGACCCAGTACTTC.

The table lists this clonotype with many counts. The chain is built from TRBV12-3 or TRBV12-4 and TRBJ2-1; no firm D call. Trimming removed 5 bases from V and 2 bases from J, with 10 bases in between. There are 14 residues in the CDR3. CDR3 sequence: CASSLGLTYNEQFF. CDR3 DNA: TGTGCCAGCAGTCTAGGTCTAACCTACAATGAGCAGTTCTTC.

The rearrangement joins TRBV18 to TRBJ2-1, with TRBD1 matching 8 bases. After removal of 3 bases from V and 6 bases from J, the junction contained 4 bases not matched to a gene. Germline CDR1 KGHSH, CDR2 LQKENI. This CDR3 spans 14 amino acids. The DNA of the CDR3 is TGTGCCAGCTCACCCCCAGGGGGCTTCAATGAGCAGTTCTTC. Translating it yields CASSPPGGFNEQFF.

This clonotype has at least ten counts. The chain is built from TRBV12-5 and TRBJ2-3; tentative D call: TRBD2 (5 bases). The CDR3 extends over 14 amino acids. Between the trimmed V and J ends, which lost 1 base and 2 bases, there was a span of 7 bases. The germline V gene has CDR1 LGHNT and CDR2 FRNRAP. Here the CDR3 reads CASGLGLSTDTQYF. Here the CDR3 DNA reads TGTGCTAGTGGTTTGGGACTATCCACAGATACGCAGTATTTT. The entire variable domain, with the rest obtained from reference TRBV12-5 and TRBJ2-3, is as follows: DARVTQTPRHKVTEMGQEVTMRCQPILGHNTVFWYRQTMMQGLELLAYFRNRAPLDDSGMPKDRFSAEMPDATLATLKIQPSEPRDSAVYFCASGLGLSTDTQYFGPGTRLTVL.

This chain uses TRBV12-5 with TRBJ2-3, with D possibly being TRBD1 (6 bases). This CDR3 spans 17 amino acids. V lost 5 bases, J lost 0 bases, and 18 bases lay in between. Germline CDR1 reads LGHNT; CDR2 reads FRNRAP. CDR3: CASGPMRGSGSTDTQYF. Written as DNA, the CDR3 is TGTGCTAGTGGTCCCATGAGGGGGTCCGGTAGCACAGATACGCAGTATTTT.

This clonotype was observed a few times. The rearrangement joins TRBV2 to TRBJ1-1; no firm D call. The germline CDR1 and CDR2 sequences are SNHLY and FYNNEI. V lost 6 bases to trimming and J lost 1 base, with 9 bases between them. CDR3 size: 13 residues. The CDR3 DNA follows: TGTGCCAGCAGGCGACTGTGGAACACTGAAGCTTTCTTT. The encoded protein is CASRRLWNTEAFF.

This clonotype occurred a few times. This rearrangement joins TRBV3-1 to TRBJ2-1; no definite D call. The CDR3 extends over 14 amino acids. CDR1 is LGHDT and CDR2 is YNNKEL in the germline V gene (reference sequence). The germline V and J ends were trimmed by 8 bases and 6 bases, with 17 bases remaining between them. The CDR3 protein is CASCFSVFGNEQFF. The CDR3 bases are TGTGCCAGCTGCTTCAGTGTTTTTGGCAATGAGCAGTTCTTC.

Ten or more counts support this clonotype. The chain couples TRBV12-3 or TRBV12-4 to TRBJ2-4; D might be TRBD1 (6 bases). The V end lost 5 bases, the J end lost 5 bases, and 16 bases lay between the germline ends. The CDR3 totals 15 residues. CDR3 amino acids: CASSPQQGRENIQYF. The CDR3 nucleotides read TGTGCCAGCAGTCCCCAACAGGGACGGGAAAACATTCAGTACTTC.

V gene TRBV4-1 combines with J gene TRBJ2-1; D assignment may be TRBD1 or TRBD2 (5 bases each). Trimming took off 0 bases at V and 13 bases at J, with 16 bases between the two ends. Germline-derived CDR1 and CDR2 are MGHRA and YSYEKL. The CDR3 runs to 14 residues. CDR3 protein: CASSQERVGDQQFF. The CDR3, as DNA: TGCGCCAGCAGCCAAGAGAGAGTGGGGGACCAACAGTTCTTC.

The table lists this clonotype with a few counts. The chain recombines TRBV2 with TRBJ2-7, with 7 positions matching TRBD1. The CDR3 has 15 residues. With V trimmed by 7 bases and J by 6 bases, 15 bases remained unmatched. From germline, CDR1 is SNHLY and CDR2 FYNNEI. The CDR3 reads CASTTETYQGVEQYF. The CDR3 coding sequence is TGTGCCAGCACGACGGAAACCTACCAGGGGGTCGAGCAGTACTTC.

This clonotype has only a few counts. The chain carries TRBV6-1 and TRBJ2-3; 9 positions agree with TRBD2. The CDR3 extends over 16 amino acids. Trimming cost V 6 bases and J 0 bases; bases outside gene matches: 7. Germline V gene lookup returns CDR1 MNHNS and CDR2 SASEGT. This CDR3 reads CASSLSGGYSTDTQYF. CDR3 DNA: TGTGCCAGCAGCCTTAGCGGGGGATATAGCACAGATACGCAGTATTTT.

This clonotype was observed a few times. The CDR3 here is CASSLVLAGGSYEQYF. The CDR3 DNA is TGTGCCAGCAGCTTAGTACTAGCGGGGGGGTCCTACGAGCAGTACTTC. This sequence joins TRBV7-8 and TRBJ2-7, with TRBD2 matching 13 bases. The CDR3 extends over 16 amino acids. Trimming cost V 1 base and J 1 base; bases outside gene matches: 1. Germline lookup yields CDR1 SGHVS and CDR2 FQNEAQ.

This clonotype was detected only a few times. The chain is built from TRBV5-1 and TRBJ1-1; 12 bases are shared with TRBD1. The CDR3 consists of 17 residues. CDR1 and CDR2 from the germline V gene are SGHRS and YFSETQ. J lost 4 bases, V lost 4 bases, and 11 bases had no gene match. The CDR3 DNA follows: TGCGCCAGCAGCCCCGGGACAGGGGGCTACTTGGCCACTGAAGCTTTCTTT. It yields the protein CASSPGTGGYLATEAFF.

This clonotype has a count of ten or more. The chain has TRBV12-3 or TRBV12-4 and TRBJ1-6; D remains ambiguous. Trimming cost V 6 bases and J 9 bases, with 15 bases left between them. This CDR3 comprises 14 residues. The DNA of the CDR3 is TGTGCCAGCAGCATAGGAGATTTCCTTTCACCCCTCCACTTT. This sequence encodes CASSIGDFLSPLHF.

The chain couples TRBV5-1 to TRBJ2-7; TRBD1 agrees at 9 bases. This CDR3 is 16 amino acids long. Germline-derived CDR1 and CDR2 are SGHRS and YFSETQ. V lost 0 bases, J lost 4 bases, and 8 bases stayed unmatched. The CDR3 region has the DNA TGCGCCAGCAGCTTGGAGTGGGGGACAGGGATATACGAGCAGTACTTC. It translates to CASSLEWGTGIYEQYF.

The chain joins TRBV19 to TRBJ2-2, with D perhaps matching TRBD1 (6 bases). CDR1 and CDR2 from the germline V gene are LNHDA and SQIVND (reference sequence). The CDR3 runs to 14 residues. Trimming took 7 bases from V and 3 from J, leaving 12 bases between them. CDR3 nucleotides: TGTGCCAGTAAAAGGACAGTTCACACCGGGGAGCTGTTTTTT. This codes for CASKRTVHTGELFF.

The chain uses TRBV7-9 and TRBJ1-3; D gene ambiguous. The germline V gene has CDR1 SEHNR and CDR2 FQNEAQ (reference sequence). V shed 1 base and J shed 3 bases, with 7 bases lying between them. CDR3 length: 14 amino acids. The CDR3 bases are TGTGCCAGCAGCTTAGAGGGTCGTGGAAACACCATATATTTT. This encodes CASSLEGRGNTIYF.

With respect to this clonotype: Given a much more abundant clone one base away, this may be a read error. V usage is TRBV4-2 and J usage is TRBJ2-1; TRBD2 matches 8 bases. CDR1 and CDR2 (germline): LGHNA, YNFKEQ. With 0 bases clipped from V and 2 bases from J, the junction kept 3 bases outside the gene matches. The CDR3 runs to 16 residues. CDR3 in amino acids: CASSQDRGGTYNEQFF. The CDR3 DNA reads TGTGCCAGCAGCCAAGATCGGGGGGGTACCTACAATGAGCAGTTCTTC.

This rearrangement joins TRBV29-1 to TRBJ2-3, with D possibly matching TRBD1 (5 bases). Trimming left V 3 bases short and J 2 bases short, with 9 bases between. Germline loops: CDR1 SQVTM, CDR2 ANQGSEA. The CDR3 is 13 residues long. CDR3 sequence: CSVDEDTTDTQYF. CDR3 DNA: TGCAGCGTTGATGAGGACACCACAGATACGCAGTATTTT.

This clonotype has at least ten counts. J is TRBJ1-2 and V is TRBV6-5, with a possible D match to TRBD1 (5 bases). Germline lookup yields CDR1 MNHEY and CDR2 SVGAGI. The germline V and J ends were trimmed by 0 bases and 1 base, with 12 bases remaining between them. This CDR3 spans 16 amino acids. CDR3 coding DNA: TGTGCCAGCAGTTACTCGTTTCATCAGGGTAACTATGGCTACACCTTC. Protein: CASSYSFHQGNYGYTF.

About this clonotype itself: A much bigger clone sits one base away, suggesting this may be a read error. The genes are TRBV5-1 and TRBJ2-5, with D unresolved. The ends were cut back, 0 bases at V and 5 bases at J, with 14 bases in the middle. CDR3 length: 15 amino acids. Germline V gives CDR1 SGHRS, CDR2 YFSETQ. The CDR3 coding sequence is TGCGCCAGCAGCTTGGAGGCCCTGGACGGGGAGACCCAGTACTTC. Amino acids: CASSLEALDGETQYF.

In DNA form, the CDR3 reads TGTGCCAGCAGGAAAGGGGGGATCGCTGAAGCTTTCTTT. It translates to CASRKGGIAEAFF. The chain has TRBV12-3 or TRBV12-4 and TRBJ1-1; a weak D match, TRBD1 (6 bases). V was clipped by 6 bases and J by 6 bases, with 14 bases between them. The length of the CDR3 is 13 residues.

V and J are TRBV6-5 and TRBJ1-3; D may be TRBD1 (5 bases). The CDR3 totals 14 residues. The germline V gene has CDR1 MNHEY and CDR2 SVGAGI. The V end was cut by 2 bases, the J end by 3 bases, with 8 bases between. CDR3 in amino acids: CASSYGGDGNTIYF. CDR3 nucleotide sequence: TGTGCCAGCAGTTACGGAGGGGATGGAAACACCATATATTTT.

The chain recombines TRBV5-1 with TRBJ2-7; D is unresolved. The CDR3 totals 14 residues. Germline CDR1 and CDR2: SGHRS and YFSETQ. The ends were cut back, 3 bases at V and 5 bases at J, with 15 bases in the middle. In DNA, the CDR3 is TGCGCCAGCAGCTCTGGGGATATTAGGGACGAGCAGTACTTC. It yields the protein CASSSGDIRDEQYF.

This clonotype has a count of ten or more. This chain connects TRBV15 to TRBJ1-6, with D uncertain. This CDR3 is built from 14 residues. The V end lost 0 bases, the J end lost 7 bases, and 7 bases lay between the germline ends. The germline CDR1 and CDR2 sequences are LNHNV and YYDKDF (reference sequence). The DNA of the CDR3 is TGTGCCACCAGCAGAGATAGGGCCAATTCACCCCTCCACTTT. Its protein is CATSRDRANSPLHF. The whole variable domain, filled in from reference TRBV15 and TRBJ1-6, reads DAMVIQNPRYQVTQFGKPVTLSCSQTLNHNVMYWYQQKSSQAPKLLFHYYDKDFNNEADTPDNFQSRRPNTSFCFLDIRSPGLGDTAMYLCATSRDRANSPLHFGNGTRLTVT.

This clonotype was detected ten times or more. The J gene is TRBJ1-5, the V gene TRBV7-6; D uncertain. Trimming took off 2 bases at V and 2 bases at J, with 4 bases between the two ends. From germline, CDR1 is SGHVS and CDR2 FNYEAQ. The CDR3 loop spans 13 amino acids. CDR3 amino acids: CASSLFGNQPQHF. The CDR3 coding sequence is TGTGCCAGCAGCTTATTTGGCAATCAGCCCCAGCATTTT. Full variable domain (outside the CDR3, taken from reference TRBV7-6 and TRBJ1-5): GAGVSQSPRYKVTKRGQDVALRCDPISGHVSLYWYRQALGQGPEFLTYFNYEAQQDKSGLPNDRFSAERPEGSISTLTIQRTEQRDSAMYRCASSLFGNQPQHFGDGTRLSIL.

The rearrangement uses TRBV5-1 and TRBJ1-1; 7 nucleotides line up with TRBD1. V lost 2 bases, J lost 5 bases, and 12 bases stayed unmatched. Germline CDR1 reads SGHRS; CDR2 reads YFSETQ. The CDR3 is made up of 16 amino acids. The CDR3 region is CASSFADPRGRTEAFF. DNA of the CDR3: TGCGCCAGCAGCTTTGCGGATCCGAGGGGGCGGACTGAAGCTTTCTTT.

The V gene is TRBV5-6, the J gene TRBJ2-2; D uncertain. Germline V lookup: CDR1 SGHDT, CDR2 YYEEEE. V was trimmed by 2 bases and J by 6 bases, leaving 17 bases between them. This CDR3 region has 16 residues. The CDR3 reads CASSFGKGRVSGELFF. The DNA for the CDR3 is TGTGCCAGCAGCTTCGGAAAGGGTAGGGTCTCCGGGGAGCTGTTTTTT.

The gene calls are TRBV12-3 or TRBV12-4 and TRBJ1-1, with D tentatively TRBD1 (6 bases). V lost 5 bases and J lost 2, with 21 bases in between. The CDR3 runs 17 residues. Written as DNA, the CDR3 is TGTGCCAGCAGTAGGACCTGGGGGGGCAAGATAAACACTGAAGCTTTCTTT. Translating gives CASSRTWGGKINTEAFF.